The rows below give T cell receptor beta chains drawn from one sample of a study of blood T cell repertoires in COVID-19. Some clones are missing from TCRdb's copy, which holds only in-frame ones; the method was immunoSEQ multiplex PCR. The table lists around 400,000 clones, more than 70% of them singletons. The sequenced material came from PBMCs or T cells enriched from blood (not recorded which). The origin of the receptors is a woman aged 18-29 years who had been exposed to COVID-19. CDR3s include the opening cysteine and the closing phenylalanine or tryptophan. Fields, in order: J gene, CDR3 length, clone size, D gene, V gene, CDR3 DNA, CDR3 protein. The D gene is left open where the match is weak. Size values are once, few and many counts, or a class for expanded clones, and some rows have none.

J gene: TRBJ2-2
CDR3 length: 16
clone size: -
D gene: TRBD2
V gene: TRBV7-2
CDR3 DNA: TGTGCCAGCAGCTTAGAGCCTAGCGGGAGCACCGGGGAGCTGTTTTTT
CDR3 protein: CASSLEPSGSTGELFF

J gene: TRBJ1-6
CDR3 length: 13
clone size: -
D gene: -
V gene: TRBV21-1
CDR3 DNA: TGTGCCAGCAACTCCGGGACAATTTCACCCCTCCACTTT
CDR3 protein: CASNSGTISPLHF

J gene: TRBJ2-3
CDR3 length: 16
clone size: -
D gene: TRBD2
V gene: TRBV25-1
CDR3 DNA: TGTGCCAGCAGTGACAGGACTAGCGAGATCACAGATACGCAGTATTTT
CDR3 protein: CASSDRTSEITDTQYF

J gene: TRBJ1-6
CDR3 length: 15
clone size: -
D gene: TRBD1
V gene: TRBV5-1
CDR3 DNA: TGCGCCAGCAGCTTGGAGGGACAGGATAGCTCACCCCTCCACTTT
CDR3 protein: CASSLEGQDSSPLHF

J gene: TRBJ1-3
CDR3 length: 17
clone size: -
D gene: TRBD1
V gene: TRBV5-1
CDR3 DNA: TGCGCCAGCGACCCCAACGATACAGGGGGCTCTGGAAACACCATATATTTT
CDR3 protein: CASDPNDTGGSGNTIYF

J gene: TRBJ1-4
CDR3 length: 16
clone size: few
D gene: TRBD1
V gene: TRBV9
CDR3 DNA: TGTGCCAGCAGCGCCTCAGGACAGGGGATAAATGAAAAACTGTTTTTT
CDR3 protein: CASSASGQGINEKLFF

J gene: TRBJ1-2
CDR3 length: 16
clone size: -
D gene: -
V gene: TRBV5-5
CDR3 DNA: TGTGCCAGCAGCTTGGGACAGGCCCGACTTAACTATGGCTACACCTTC
CDR3 protein: CASSLGQARLNYGYTF

J gene: TRBJ1-2
CDR3 length: 12
clone size: -
D gene: -
V gene: TRBV10-3
CDR3 DNA: TGTGCCATCACAGGGCCGGACGGTGGCTACACCTTC
CDR3 protein: CAITGPDGGYTF

J gene: TRBJ2-1
CDR3 length: 15
clone size: -
D gene: TRBD2
V gene: TRBV2
CDR3 DNA: TGTGCCAGCAGGGGCGGACTAGCGGAAGGGGACGAGCAGTTCTTC
CDR3 protein: CASRGGLAEGDEQFF

J gene: TRBJ2-5
CDR3 length: 17
clone size: -
D gene: TRBD2
V gene: TRBV7-6
CDR3 DNA: TGTGCCAGCAGCTTATTTAGTCGGACTAGCGGTGGGAAGACCCAGTACTTC
CDR3 protein: CASSLFSRTSGGKTQYF

J gene: TRBJ2-1
CDR3 length: 13
clone size: once
D gene: -
V gene: TRBV12-3/TRBV12-4
CDR3 DNA: TGTGCCAGCTTCATGGGAGCCTACAATGAGCAGTTCTTC
CDR3 protein: CASFMGAYNEQFF

J gene: TRBJ1-1
CDR3 length: 13
clone size: once
D gene: -
V gene: TRBV28
CDR3 DNA: TGTGCCAGCAGCTGGCGGGGGGCAGCTGAAGCTTTCTTT
CDR3 protein: CASSWRGAAEAFF

J gene: TRBJ1-2
CDR3 length: 14
clone size: -
D gene: -
V gene: TRBV27
CDR3 DNA: TGTGCCAGCAGTCCAACCGGGACAAAGTGGGGCTACACCTTC
CDR3 protein: CASSPTGTKWGYTF

J gene: TRBJ1-5
CDR3 length: 17
clone size: -
D gene: -
V gene: TRBV2
CDR3 DNA: TGTGCCAGCATCGGGGATATTTTGGGCGGGAGCAATCAGCCCCAGCATTTT
CDR3 protein: CASIGDILGGSNQPQHF

J gene: TRBJ1-2
CDR3 length: 14
clone size: once
D gene: -
V gene: TRBV6-5
CDR3 DNA: TGTGCCAGCAAGTCGATTGCGGTCAACTATGGCTACACCTTC
CDR3 protein: CASKSIAVNYGYTF

J gene: TRBJ2-3
CDR3 length: 17
clone size: -
D gene: TRBD2
V gene: TRBV7-9
CDR3 DNA: TGTGCCAGCAGCCAAACGCGCATGGGGGGGGGCACAGATACGCAGTATTTT
CDR3 protein: CASSQTRMGGGTDTQYF

J gene: TRBJ2-7
CDR3 length: 13
clone size: -
D gene: -
V gene: TRBV19
CDR3 DNA: TGTGCCAGTAGTACTCAGGTTGGCTACGAGCAGTACTTC
CDR3 protein: CASSTQVGYEQYF

J gene: TRBJ2-3
CDR3 length: 14
clone size: -
D gene: TRBD1
V gene: TRBV9
CDR3 DNA: TGTGCCAGCAGCCTCCGGACAGGGACAGATACGCAGTATTTT
CDR3 protein: CASSLRTGTDTQYF

J gene: TRBJ2-7
CDR3 length: 13
clone size: -
D gene: -
V gene: TRBV12-3/TRBV12-4
CDR3 DNA: TGTGCCAGCAGTCTCGGGAGCTCCTACGAGCAGTACTTC
CDR3 protein: CASSLGSSYEQYF

J gene: TRBJ1-2
CDR3 length: 14
clone size: -
D gene: TRBD1
V gene: TRBV30
CDR3 DNA: TGTGCCTGGAGACAGGGGGGAGACTTCTATGGCTACACCTTC
CDR3 protein: CAWRQGGDFYGYTF

J gene: TRBJ2-7
CDR3 length: 15
clone size: -
D gene: -
V gene: TRBV10-3
CDR3 DNA: TGTGCCATCAGTGAGCCTGGAGGCACTCAGTACGAGCAGTACTTC
CDR3 protein: CAISEPGGTQYEQYF